These 10 T cell receptor beta chains share one sample of origin, sequenced in a study of a mutant IDH1 vaccine in newly diagnosed glioma. Noted time point: baseline, week 1 (first vaccination visit). Treatment described: pre-vaccination baseline after standard-of-care therapy. The method was immunoSEQ multiplex PCR; TCRdb's version includes in-frame clones alone and lacks a portion of them. The sample holds about 51,000 clones; around 80% are singletons and the top ten take less than 2%. Specimen: PBMCs, collected from a glioma patient treated with radiotherapy, temozolomide or both. The receptors shown here come from a woman aged 40 to 50 with glioma.

This rearrangement joins TRBV5-1 to TRBJ2-2; 7 bases are a match to TRBD1. V lost 8 bases, J lost 4 bases, and 5 bases stayed unmatched. The CDR3 contains 13 residues. CDR1 is SGHRS, CDR2 YFSETQ, per germline. The CDR3 loop reads CASSRGSTGELFF. In DNA form, the CDR3 reads TGCGCCAGTTCCAGGGGGTCCACCGGGGAGCTGTTTTTT.

The rearrangement links TRBV5-4 to TRBJ2-5; D gene unclear. V was cut by 0 bases and J by 4 bases, with 10 bases left in between. This CDR3 is built from 14 residues. CDR1 SGHNT and CDR2 YYREEE come from the germline V gene (reference sequence). The CDR3 nucleotides are TGTGCCAGCAGCTTGGGTTCGATCGGAGAGACCCAGTACTTC. This translates into CASSLGSIGETQYF.

This chain links TRBV6-5 with TRBJ1-2; no clear D. V was cut by 4 bases and J by 4 bases, with 10 bases left in between. In germline, CDR1 is MNHEY, CDR2 SVGAGI. CDR3 length equals 13 residues. The DNA for the CDR3 is TGTGCCAGCAGTTCGGGAGTTCTCTATGGCTACACCTTC. Its translation is CASSSGVLYGYTF.

This clone occurred a few times. The genes are TRBV14 and TRBJ1-6; D might be TRBD1 (6 bases). This CDR3 region has 15 residues. V lost 4 bases, J lost 5 bases, and 12 bases lay in between. CDR1 SGHDN and CDR2 FVKESK come from the germline V gene. The CDR3: CASSPTDSHNSPLHF. The DNA for the CDR3 is TGTGCCAGCAGCCCTACGGACAGCCATAATTCACCCCTCCACTTT.

The chain combines TRBV30 with TRBJ2-5; 8 nucleotides line up with TRBD1. V trimming: 4 bases; J trimming: 5 bases; junction bases outside the gene matches: 3. CDR1 and CDR2 (germline): GTSNPN, SVGIG (reference sequence). The CDR3 covers 12 residues. CDR3 region: CAWTGGMETQYF. The CDR3 DNA sequence: TGTGCCTGGACAGGGGGCATGGAGACCCAGTACTTC.

V is TRBV10-3 and J is TRBJ2-3; possible D gene TRBD1, 5 bases. Germline lookup yields CDR1 ENHRY and CDR2 SYGVKD. The CDR3 has 15 residues. Trimming removed 6 bases at V and 0 bases at J, with 13 bases between. The CDR3, as DNA: TGTGCCATCAGCAGACAGATACCTAGCACAGATACGCAGTATTTT. Translated, it gives CAISRQIPSTDTQYF.

The chain carries TRBV4-1 and TRBJ1-2, with 7 bases fitting TRBD1. This CDR3 contains 14 residues. Germline V gene lookup returns CDR1 MGHRA and CDR2 YSYEKL. V lost 4 bases and J lost 5; bases outside the gene matches: 7. The CDR3 loop reads CASSRTTGRYGYTF. The CDR3 region has the DNA TGCGCCAGCAGCCGGACGACAGGGCGGTATGGCTACACCTTC.

The V gene is TRBV5-1, the J gene TRBJ2-1, with D maybe TRBD2 (6 bases). V gave up 7 bases and J gave up 8 bases, with 19 bases separating them. The CDR3 covers 14 residues. Germline CDR1 and CDR2: SGHRS and YFSETQ. This chain's CDR3 is CASGRGGGSHEQFF. As DNA, the CDR3 is TGCGCCAGCGGTAGGGGCGGAGGGTCTCATGAGCAGTTCTTC.

The chain is built from TRBV6-4 and TRBJ2-2, with 8 bases matching TRBD1. V lost 6 bases, J lost 4 bases, and 1 base stayed unmatched. Germline V gene lookup returns CDR1 MRHNA and CDR2 SNTAGT. The CDR3 consists of 13 residues. This CDR3 reads CASRQGVTGELFF. Written as DNA, the CDR3 is TGTGCCAGCAGACAGGGGGTCACCGGGGAGCTGTTTTTT.

On this clone: A junction end diverges from the germline sequence, so it may reflect a read error. The V and J genes are TRBV14 and TRBJ2-7; a weak D match, TRBD2 (6 bases). CDR1 is SGHDN, CDR2 FVKESK, per germline. The CDR3 contains 13 residues. Here the CDR3 reads CASSLFPWGVPLF. Here the CDR3 DNA reads TGTGCCAGCAGCCTGTTCCCTTGGGGGGTCCCACTCTTC.